This T cell receptor beta chain comes out of a study of cytomegalovirus exposure and HLA in healthy donors. Across the whole study: The roughly 110 validation repertoires used the same platform as the roughly 670 first-cohort repertoires, a later analysis reported.

For this clone: Its antigen is not known. This sample includes further DNA sequences coding for the same CDR3.

Study conclusions and caveats: As was reported, the classifier diagnosed cytomegalovirus status with high specificity and sensitivity. For most TCR sequences rarity was the rule, although some public TCRs occurred in many donors. More than 150 TCR beta chains were listed as cytomegalovirus-associated.

Clones were read by immunoSEQ multiplex PCR, and TCRdb kept only the in-frame ones, dropping some. This table holds about 88,000 clones, 84% found once. Germline V gives CDR1 SGHRS, CDR2 YFSETQ. The V gene end was trimmed by 4 bases and the J gene end by 7 bases; junction bases not matched to a gene: 4. The CDR3 consists of 14 residues. The V call is TRBV5-1, the J call TRBJ1-6, with TRBD1 matching over 8 bases. Sequencing was carried out using PBMCs. This receptor was identified in a woman aged 18 to 35 in good health and CMV-seropositive. The CDR3 bases are TGCGCCAGCAGCCCGGGACAGGAGAATTCACCCCTCCACTTT. Residues: CASSPGQENSPLHF.